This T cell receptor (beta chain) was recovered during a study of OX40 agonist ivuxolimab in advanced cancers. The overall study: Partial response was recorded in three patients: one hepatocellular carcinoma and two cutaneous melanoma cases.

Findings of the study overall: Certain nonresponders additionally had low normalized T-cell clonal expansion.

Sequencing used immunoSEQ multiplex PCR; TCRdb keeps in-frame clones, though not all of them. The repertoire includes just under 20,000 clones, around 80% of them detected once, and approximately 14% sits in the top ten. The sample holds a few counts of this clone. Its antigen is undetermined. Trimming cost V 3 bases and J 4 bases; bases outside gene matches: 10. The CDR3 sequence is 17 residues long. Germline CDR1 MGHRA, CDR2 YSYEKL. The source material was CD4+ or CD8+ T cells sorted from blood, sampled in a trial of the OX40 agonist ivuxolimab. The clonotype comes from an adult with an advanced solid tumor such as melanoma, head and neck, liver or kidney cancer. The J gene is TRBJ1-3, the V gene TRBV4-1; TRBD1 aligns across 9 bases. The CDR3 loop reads CASSHLGTGSRGNTIYF. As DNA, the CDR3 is TGCGCCAGCAGCCACCTAGGGACAGGGAGTAGAGGAAACACCATATATTTT.